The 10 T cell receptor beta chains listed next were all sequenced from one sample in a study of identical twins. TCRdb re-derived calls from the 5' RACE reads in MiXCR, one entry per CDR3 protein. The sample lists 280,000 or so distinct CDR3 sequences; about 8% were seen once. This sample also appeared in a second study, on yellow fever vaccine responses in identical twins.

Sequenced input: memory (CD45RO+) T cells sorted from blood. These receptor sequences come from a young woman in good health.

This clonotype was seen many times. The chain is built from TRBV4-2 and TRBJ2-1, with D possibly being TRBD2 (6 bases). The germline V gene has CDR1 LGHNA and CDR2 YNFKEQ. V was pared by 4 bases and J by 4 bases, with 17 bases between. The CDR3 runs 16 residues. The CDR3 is CASSPRSGQEYNEQFF. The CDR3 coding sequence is TGTGCCAGCAGCCCAAGGAGCGGGCAAGAATACAATGAGCAGTTCTTC.

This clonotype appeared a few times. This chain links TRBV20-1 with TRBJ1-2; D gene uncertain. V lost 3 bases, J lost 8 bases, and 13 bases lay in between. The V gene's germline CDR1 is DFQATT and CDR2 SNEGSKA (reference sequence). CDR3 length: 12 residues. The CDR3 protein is CSASDLSTGYTF. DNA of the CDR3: TGCAGTGCTAGCGACCTGAGTACCGGCTACACCTTC.

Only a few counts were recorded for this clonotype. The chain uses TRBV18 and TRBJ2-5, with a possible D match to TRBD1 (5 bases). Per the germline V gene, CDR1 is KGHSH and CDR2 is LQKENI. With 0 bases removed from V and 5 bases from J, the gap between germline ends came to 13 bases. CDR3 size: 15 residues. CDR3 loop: CASSPPVRGSETQYF. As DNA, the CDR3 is TGTGCCAGCTCACCACCGGTTAGGGGTTCGGAGACCCAGTACTTC.

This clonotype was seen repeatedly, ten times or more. The CDR3 nucleotides read TGTGCCAGCAGCTTCATACAGGGGTTTGGGGCCAACGTCCTGACTTTC. This translates into CASSFIQGFGANVLTF. V gene TRBV28 combines with J gene TRBJ2-6; 7 positions agree with TRBD1. V lost 6 bases to trimming and J lost 3 bases; unmatched junction nucleotides: 8. CDR1 MDHEN and CDR2 SYDVKM come from the germline V gene. CDR3 length: 16 amino acids.

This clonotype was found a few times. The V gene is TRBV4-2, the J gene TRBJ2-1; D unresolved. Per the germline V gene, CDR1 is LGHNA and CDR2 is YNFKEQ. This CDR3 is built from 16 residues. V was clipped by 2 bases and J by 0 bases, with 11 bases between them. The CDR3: CASSQIDLGSYNEQFF. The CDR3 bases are TGTGCCAGCAGCCAAATCGATCTAGGCTCCTACAATGAGCAGTTCTTC.

CDR3 coding DNA: TGTGCCAGTAGCCGACCCCCAAGGGCCAATGAGCAGTTCTTC. Its translation: CASSRPPRANEQFF. The chain uses TRBV19 and TRBJ2-1, with D uncertain. V was pared by 6 bases and J by 6 bases, with 15 bases between. CDR1 is LNHDA and CDR2 is SQIVND in the germline V gene (reference sequence). This CDR3 is built from 14 residues.

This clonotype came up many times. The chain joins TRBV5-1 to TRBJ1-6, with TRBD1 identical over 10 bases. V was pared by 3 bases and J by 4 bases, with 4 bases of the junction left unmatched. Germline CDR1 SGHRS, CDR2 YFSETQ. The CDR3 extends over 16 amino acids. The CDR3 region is CASSSGTGEYNSPLHF. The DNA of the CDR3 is TGCGCCAGCAGCTCCGGGACAGGGGAATATAATTCACCCCTCCACTTT.

CDR3 amino acids: CASRDQGDTQYF. The DNA of the CDR3 is TGTGCCAGCAGAGACCAGGGAGATACGCAGTATTTT. V usage is TRBV6-6 and J usage is TRBJ2-3, with a possible D match to TRBD1 (5 bases). CDR1 and CDR2 from the germline V gene are MNHNY and SVGAGI (reference sequence). Trimming removed 6 bases from V and 5 bases from J, with 9 bases in between. The CDR3 contains 12 residues.

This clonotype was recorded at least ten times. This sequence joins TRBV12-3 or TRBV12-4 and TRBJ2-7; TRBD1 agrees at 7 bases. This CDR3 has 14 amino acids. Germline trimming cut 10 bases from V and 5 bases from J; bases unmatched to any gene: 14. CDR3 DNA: TGTGCCACCACGTGGGGACAGCCTTCCCACGAGCAGTACTTC. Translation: CATTWGQPSHEQYF.

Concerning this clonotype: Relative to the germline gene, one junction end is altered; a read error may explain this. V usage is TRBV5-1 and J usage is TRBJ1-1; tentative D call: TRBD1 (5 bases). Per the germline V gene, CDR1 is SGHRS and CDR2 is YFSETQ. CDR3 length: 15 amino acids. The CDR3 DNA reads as TGCACCAGCAGCTTGGCCGGGACGGATTACACTGAAGCTTTCTTT. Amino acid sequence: CTSSLAGTDYTEAFF.